This T cell receptor beta chain was captured in a study of metastatic and nonmetastatic thyroid tumors. This CDR3 contains 14 residues. V was trimmed by 0 bases and J by 0 bases, leaving 6 bases between them. Germline CDR1 and CDR2: SGDLS and YYNGEE. Thyroid surgery was preceded by no treatment in any patient. Authors' data handling: To classify distant metastasis in papillary thyroid cancer, a model was built from CDR3 differences across clinicopathological groups. Using MiXCR, TCRdb reanalyzed the PCR reads. The V and J calls, along with clone size, are taken from TCRdb and not from the paper's own processing. The data show more than 50,000 clones, 20% to 25% seen once. This clone appeared many times.

The receptor comes from a female donor with papillary thyroid cancer or a benign thyroid nodule (not recorded which). Some clones in this sample may be carry-over from other donors' samples. V is TRBV9 and J is TRBJ2-5; no definite D call. Material for sequencing was blood. For the CDR3, the DNA is TGTGCCAGCAGCGTAGAGATTTACCAAGAGACCCAGTACTTC. It yields the protein CASSVEIYQETQYF.